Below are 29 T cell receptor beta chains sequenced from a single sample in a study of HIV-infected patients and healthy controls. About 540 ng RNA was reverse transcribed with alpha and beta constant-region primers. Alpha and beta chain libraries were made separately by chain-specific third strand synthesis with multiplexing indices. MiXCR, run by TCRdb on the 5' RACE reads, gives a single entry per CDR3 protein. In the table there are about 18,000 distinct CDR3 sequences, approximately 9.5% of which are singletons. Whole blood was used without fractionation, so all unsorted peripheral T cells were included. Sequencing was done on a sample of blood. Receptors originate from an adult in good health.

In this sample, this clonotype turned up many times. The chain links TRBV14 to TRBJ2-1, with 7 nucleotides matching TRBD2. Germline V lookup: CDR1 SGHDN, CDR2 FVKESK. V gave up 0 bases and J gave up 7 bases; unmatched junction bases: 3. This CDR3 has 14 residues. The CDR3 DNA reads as TGTGCCAGCAGCCAAGAAAAGCGGGAAAATGAGCAGTTCTTC. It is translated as CASSQEKRENEQFF.

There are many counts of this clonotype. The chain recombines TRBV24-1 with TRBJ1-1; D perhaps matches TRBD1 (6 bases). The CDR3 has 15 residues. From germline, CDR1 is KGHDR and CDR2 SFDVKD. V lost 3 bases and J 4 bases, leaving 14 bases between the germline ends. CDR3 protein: CATSDPNQGPTEAFF. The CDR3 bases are TGTGCCACCAGTGATCCCAATCAGGGGCCCACTGAAGCTTTCTTT.

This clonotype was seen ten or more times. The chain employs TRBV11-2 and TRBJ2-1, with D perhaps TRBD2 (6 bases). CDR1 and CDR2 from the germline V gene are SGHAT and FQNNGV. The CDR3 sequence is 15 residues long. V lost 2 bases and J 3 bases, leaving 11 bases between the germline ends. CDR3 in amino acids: CASSLSSGVYNEQFF. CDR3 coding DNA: TGTGCCAGCAGCTTAAGTAGCGGCGTCTACAATGAGCAGTTCTTC.

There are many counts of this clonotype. The CDR3 region has the DNA TGTGCCAGCAGCTTGGGAAGCGGATCCTACGAGCAGTACTTC. This codes for CASSLGSGSYEQYF. This chain connects TRBV5-5 to TRBJ2-7; D is perhaps TRBD2 (5 bases). Trimming pared 0 bases from V and 1 base from J, leaving 8 bases between. CDR1 and CDR2 (germline): SGHKS, YYEKEE (reference sequence). The CDR3 totals 14 residues.

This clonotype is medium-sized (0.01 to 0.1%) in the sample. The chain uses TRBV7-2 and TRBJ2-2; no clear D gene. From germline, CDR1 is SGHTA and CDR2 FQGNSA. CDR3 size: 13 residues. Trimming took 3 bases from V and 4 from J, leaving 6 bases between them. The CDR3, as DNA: TGTGCCAGCAGCTTCGTGGGCACCGGGGAGCTGTTTTTT. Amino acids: CASSFVGTGELFF. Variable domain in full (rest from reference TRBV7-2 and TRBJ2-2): GAGVSQSPSNKVTEKGKDVELRCDPISGHTALYWYRQSLGQGLEFLIYFQGNSAPDKSGLPSDRFSAERTGGSVSTLTIQRTQQEDSAVYLCASSFVGTGELFFGEGSRLTVL.

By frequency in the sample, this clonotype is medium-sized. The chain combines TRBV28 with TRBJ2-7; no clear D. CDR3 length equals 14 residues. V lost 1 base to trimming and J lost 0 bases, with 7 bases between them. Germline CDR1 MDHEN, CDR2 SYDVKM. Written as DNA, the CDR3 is TGTGCCAGCAGTTTATCCGGTCTCTCCTACGAGCAGTACTTC. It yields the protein CASSLSGLSYEQYF.

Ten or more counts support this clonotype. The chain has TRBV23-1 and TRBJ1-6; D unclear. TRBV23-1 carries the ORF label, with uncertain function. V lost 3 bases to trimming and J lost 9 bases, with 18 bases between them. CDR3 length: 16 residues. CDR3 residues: CASSHPPRSSRSPLHF. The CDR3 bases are TGCGCCAGCAGTCACCCCCCCCGGTCCAGTCGTTCACCCCTCCACTTT.

The CDR3 loop is CASSLEGGTYSYNEQFF. CDR3 bases: TGTGCCAGCAGCTTAGAAGGCGGGACTTACTCCTACAATGAGCAGTTCTTC. J is TRBJ2-1 and V is TRBV11-1; D is perhaps TRBD2 (6 bases). The CDR3 runs 17 residues. Deletions cut 1 base from V and 0 bases from J, with 13 bases between. CDR1 is SGHAT, CDR2 FQDESV, per germline (reference sequence).

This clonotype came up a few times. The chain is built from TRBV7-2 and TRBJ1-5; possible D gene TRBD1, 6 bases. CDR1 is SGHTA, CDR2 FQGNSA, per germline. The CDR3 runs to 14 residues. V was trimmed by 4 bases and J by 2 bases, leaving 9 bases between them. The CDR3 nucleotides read TGTGCCAGCAGCTCCCGGACAGGCAATCAGCCCCAGCATTTT. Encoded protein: CASSSRTGNQPQHF.

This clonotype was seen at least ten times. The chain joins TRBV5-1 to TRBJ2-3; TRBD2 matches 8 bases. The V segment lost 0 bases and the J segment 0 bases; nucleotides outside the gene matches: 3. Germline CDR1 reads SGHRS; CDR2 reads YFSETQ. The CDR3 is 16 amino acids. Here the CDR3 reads CASSLDLAGSTDTQYF. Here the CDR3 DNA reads TGCGCCAGCAGCTTGGATTTAGCGGGGAGCACAGATACGCAGTATTTT.

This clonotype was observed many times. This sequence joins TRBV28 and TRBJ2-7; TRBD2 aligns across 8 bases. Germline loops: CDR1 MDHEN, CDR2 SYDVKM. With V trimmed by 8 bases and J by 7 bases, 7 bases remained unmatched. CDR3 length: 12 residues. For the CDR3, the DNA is TGTGCCAGCGCGAGGACTAGCAGTGAGCAGTACTTC. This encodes CASARTSSEQYF.

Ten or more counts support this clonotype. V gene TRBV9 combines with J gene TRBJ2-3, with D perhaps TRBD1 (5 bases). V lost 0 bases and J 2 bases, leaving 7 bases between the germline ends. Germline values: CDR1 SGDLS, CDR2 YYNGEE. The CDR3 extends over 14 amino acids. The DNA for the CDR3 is TGTGCCAGCAGCGTAGAGGGGTCCACAGATACGCAGTATTTT. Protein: CASSVEGSTDTQYF.

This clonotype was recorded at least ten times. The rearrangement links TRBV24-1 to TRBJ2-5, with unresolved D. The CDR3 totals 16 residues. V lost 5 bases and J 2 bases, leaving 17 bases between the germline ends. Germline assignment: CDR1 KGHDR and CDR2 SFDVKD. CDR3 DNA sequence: TGTGCCACCAGTGGTATTAAGGCAGAAGAACAAGAGACCCAGTACTTC. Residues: CATSGIKAEEQETQYF.

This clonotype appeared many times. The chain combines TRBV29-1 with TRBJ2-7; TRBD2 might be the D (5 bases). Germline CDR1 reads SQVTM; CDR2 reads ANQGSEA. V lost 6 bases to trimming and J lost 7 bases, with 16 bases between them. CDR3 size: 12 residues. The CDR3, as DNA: TGCAGCGTAGGTCCTAGCCTGGGGGAGCAGTACTTC. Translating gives CSVGPSLGEQYF.

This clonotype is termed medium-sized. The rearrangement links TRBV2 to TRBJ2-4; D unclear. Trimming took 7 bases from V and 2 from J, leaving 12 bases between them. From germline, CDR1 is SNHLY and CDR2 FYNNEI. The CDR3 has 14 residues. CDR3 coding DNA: TGTGCCAGCAAGGTCGCGGTCACCAAAAACATTCAGTACTTC. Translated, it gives CASKVAVTKNIQYF.

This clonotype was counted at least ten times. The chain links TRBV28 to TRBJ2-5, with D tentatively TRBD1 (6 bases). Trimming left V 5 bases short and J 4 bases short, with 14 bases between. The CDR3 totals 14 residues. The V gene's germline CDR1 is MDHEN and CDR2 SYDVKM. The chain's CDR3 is CASSPPPQGETQYF. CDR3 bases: TGTGCCAGCAGTCCCCCCCCACAGGGAGAGACCCAGTACTTC.

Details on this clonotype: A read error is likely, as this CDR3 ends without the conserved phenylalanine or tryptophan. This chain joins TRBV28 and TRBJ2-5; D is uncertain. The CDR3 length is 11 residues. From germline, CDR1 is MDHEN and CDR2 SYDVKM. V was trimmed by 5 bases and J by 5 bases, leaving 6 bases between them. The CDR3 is CASSLGETQYC. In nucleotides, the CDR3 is TGTGCCAGCAGTCTCGGGGAGACCCAGTACTGC.

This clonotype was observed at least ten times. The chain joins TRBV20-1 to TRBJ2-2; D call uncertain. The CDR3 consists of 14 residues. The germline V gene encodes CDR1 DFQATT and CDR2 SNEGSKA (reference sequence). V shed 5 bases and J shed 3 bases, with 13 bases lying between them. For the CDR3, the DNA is TGCAGTGCTCCCAGGCCCGGATACACCGGGGAGCTGTTTTTT. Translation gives CSAPRPGYTGELFF.

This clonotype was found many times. CDR3 nucleotide sequence: TGTGCCAGCAGTACGCTGGGGGGGGGGAACACTGAAGCTTTCTTT. Encoded protein: CASSTLGGGNTEAFF. This chain links TRBV28 with TRBJ1-1; TRBD1 might be the D (5 bases). V gave up 5 bases and J gave up 1 base, with 14 bases separating them. Germline V lookup: CDR1 MDHEN, CDR2 SYDVKM. The CDR3 is made up of 15 amino acids.

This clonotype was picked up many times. CDR3 amino acids: CASSLSSSRTQYF. The CDR3 coding sequence is TGTGCCAGCAGCTTAAGTTCTAGCCGTACGCAGTATTTT. The chain uses TRBV7-2 and TRBJ2-3; possible D gene TRBD2, 5 bases. The germline gives CDR1 SGHTA, CDR2 FQGNSA. V dropped 2 bases and J dropped 8 bases, with 11 bases sitting between them. This CDR3 is built from 13 residues.

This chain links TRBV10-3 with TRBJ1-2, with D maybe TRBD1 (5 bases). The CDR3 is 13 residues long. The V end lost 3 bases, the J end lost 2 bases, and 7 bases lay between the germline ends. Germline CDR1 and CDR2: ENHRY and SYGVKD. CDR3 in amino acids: CAISDRDNYGYTF. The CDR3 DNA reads TGTGCCATCAGTGACCGGGACAACTATGGCTACACCTTC.

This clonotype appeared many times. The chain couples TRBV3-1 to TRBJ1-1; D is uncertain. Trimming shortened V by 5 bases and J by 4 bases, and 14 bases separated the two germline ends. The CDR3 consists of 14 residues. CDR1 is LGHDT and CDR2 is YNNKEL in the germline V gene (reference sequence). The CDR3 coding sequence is TGTGCCAGCAGCGGCCTACGAGGTAGCACTGAAGCTTTCTTT. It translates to CASSGLRGSTEAFF.

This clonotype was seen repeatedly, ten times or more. Here the CDR3 reads CAWSKDSNTEAFF. CDR3 nucleotides: TGTGCCTGGAGCAAAGACTCGAACACTGAAGCTTTCTTT. The gene calls are TRBV30 and TRBJ1-1, with D unresolved. CDR1 is GTSNPN, CDR2 SVGIG, per germline (reference sequence). V was clipped by 3 bases and J by 1 base, with 9 bases between them. The CDR3 is made up of 13 amino acids.

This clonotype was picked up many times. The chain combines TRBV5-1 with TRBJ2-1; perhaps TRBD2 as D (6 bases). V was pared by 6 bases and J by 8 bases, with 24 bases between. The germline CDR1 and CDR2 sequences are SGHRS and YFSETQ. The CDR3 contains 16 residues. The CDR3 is CASTRDGGVNGDEQFF. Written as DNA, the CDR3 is TGCGCCAGCACCCGGGACGGGGGAGTCAACGGCGATGAGCAGTTCTTC.

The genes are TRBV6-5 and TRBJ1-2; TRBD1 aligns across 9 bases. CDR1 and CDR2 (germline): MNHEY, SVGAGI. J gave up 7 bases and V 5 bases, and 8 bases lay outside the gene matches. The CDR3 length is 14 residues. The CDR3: CASSRTGTGFGYTF. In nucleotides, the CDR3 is TGTGCCAGCAGTCGTACCGGGACAGGGTTTGGCTACACCTTC.

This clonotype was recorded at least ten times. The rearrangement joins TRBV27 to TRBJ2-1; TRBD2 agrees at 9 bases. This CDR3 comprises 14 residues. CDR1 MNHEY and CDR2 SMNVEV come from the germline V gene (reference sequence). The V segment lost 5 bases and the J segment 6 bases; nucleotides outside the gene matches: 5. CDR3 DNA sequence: TGTGCCAGCAGTCGGACTAGCGAGAGCAATGAGCAGTTCTTC. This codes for CASSRTSESNEQFF.

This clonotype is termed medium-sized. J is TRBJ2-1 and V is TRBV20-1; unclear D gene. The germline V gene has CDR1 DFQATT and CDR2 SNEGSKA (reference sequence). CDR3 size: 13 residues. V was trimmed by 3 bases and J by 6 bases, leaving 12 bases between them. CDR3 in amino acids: CSASNYGGNEQFF. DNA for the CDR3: TGCAGTGCTAGTAATTACGGCGGCAATGAGCAGTTCTTC.

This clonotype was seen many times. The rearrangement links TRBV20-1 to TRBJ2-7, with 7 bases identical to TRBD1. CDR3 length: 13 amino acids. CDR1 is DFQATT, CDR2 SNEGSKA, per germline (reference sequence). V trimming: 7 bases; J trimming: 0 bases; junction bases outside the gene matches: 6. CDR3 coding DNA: TGCAGTGTCGCTGGACAGGCCTCCTACGAGCAGTACTTC. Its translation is CSVAGQASYEQYF.

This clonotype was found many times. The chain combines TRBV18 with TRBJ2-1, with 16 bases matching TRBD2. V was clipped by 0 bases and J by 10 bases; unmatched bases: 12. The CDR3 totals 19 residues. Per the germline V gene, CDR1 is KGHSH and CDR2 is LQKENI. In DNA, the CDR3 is TGTGCCAGCTCACCACCGGGACTAGCGGGAGGGCATTACCTCAACGAGCAGTTCTTC. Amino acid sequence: CASSPPGLAGGHYLNEQFF.